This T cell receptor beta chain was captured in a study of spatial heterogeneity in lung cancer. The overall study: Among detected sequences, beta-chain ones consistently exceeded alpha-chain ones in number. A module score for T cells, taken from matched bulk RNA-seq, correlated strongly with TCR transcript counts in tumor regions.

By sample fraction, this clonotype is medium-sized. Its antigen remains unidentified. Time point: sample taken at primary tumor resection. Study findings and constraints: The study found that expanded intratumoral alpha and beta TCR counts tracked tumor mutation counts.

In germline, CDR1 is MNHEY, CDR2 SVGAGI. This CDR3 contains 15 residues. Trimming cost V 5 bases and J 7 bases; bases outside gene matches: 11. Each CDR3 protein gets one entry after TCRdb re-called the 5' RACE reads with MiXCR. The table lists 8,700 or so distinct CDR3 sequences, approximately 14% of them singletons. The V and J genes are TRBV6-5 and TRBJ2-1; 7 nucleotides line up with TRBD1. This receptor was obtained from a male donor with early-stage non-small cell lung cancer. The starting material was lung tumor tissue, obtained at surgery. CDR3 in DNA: TGTGCCAGCAGTCAGGGGGTATCGTCGGGGAATGAGCAGTTCTTC. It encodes CASSQGVSSGNEQFF.